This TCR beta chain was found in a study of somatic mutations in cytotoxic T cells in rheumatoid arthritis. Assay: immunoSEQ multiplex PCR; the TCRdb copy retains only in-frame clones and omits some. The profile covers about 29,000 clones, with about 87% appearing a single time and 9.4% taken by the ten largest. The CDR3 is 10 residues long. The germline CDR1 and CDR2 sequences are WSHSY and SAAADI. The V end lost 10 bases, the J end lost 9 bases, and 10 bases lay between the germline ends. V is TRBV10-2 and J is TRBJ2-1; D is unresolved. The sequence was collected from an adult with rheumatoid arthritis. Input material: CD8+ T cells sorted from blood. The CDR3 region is CATEGGEQFF. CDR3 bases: TGCGCCACCGAAGGCGGTGAGCAGTTCTTC.